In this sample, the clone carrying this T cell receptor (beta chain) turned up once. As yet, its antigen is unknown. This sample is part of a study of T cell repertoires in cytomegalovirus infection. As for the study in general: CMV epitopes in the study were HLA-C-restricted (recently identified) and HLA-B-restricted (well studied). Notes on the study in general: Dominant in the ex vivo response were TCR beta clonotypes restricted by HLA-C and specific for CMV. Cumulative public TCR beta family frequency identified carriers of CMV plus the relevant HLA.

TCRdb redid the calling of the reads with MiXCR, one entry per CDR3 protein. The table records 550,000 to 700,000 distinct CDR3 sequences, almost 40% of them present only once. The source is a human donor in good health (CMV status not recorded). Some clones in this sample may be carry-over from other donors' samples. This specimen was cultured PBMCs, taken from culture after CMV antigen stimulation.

The chain's CDR3 is CASSSNRVAETQYF. The CDR3 nucleotides read TGTGCCAGCAGCTCAAACAGGGTGGCAGAGACCCAGTACTTC. The chain couples TRBV7-6 to TRBJ2-5, with a possible D match to TRBD1 (6 bases). In germline, CDR1 is SGHVS, CDR2 FNYEAQ. V was shortened by 4 bases and J by 4 bases, with 13 bases between the two germline ends. CDR3 length equals 14 residues.